This is a list of T cell receptor beta chains from one sample in a study of cytomegalovirus exposure and HLA in healthy donors. Data came from immunoSEQ multiplex PCR; TCRdb stores just in-frame clones and leaves some out. In the table there are roughly 200,000 clones, about nine tenths of which are singletons. The sequenced material came from PBMCs. All receptors come from a boy between 2 and 10 years old in good health and CMV-seronegative. Each CDR3 is given with its conserved first and last residue. The D gene is left open where the match is weak. The size field is filled for only some rows; it gives once, few, many or a size class.

CDR3 DNA,CDR3 protein,clone size,D gene,J gene,V gene
TGTGCCAGCAGCGCTTCTCAGGGGTACTACACCTACGAGCAGTACTTC,CASSASQGYYTYEQYF,-,-,TRBJ2-7,TRBV27
TGTGCCAGCACCTCCCGACAGGGGATGGTGAACACTGAAGCTTTCTTT,CASTSRQGMVNTEAFF,-,TRBD1,TRBJ1-1,TRBV28
TGTGCCAGCAGTTCCCCCCGGTCTACCGATGGCTACACCTTC,CASSSPRSTDGYTF,-,-,TRBJ1-2,TRBV27
TGTGCCAGCAGCCAGCTTTCAGGGAAGGCGCACACTGAAGCTTTCTTT,CASSQLSGKAHTEAFF,few,-,TRBJ1-1,TRBV14
TGTGCCAGCTCACAAACCGGGAGCACAGATACGCAGTATTTT,CASSQTGSTDTQYF,once,-,TRBJ2-3,TRBV18
TGTGCCAGCAGTGAAAGGGGTGATAGCTGGGAGACCCAGTACTTC,CASSERGDSWETQYF,-,-,TRBJ2-5,TRBV2
TGTGCCAGCAGCACGTACCCTAGGACTAGCACCGGGGAGCTGTTTTTT,CASSTYPRTSTGELFF,-,TRBD2,TRBJ2-2,TRBV7-8
TGTGCCAGCAGCGTAGAGATAGCGGGGCTAAATGAGCAGTTCTTC,CASSVEIAGLNEQFF,-,TRBD2,TRBJ2-1,TRBV9
TGTGCCAGCAGTGGGACCAAGGGGGGGCCGGATACGCAGTATTTT,CASSGTKGGPDTQYF,-,-,TRBJ2-3,TRBV6-5
TGTGCCAGCAGCTGGGGGGGGAACACTGAAGCTTTCTTT,CASSWGGNTEAFF,few,-,TRBJ1-1,TRBV5-4
TGTGCCAGCAGCTTAGATAGTGTAGGGACAGGGGGCAATCAGCCCCAGCATTTT,CASSLDSVGTGGNQPQHF,once,TRBD1,TRBJ1-5,TRBV11-3
TGTGCCACCAGCAGAGCGACAGTGCAAGAGACCCAGTACTTC,CATSRATVQETQYF,-,-,TRBJ2-5,TRBV15
TGTGCCAGCAGTTCAACTCCAGGGGGGACCTACGAGCAGTACTTC,CASSSTPGGTYEQYF,-,-,TRBJ2-7,TRBV28
TGTGCCAGCAAAGCGGGAGGGAACACCGGGGAGCTGTTTTTT,CASKAGGNTGELFF,-,TRBD2,TRBJ2-2,TRBV25-1
TGCGCCAGCAGCTTTGGGGGACAGGGGGCCTACGAGCAGTACTTC,CASSFGGQGAYEQYF,-,TRBD1,TRBJ2-7,TRBV5-1
TGTGCCAGCAGCGTAGCTGTGGGGCCCTCCTACGAGCAGTACTTC,CASSVAVGPSYEQYF,once,-,TRBJ2-7,TRBV9
TGTGCAAGTCGCCCCCAGGATGGCGCCGGGACAAATATCTATGGCTACACCTTC,CASRPQDGAGTNIYGYTF,-,-,TRBJ1-2,TRBV12-2
TGTGCCAGCAGTTTTCAGGGGTATAATGAGCAGTTCTTC,CASSFQGYNEQFF,once,-,TRBJ2-1,TRBV27
TGTGCCAGCAGGGAACAGGGGAGCTCCTACAATGAGCAGTTCTTC,CASREQGSSYNEQFF,-,TRBD1,TRBJ2-1,TRBV2
TGTGCCAGTAGCAGATCCTACAGGGAAGCTTTCTTT,CASSRSYREAFF,-,-,TRBJ1-1,TRBV19
TGTGCCACGCGCGGGACCGGGACAGGGTCTCGCGGGACTGAAGCTTTCTTT,CATRGTGTGSRGTEAFF,once,TRBD1,TRBJ1-1,TRBV7-9
TGTGCCAGCTCACCACCCGGGGCTAGCGGAAACAATGAGCAGTTCTTC,CASSPPGASGNNEQFF,-,TRBD2,TRBJ2-1,TRBV18
TGTGCCAGCAGCTTAGTGGGGTCGGGGAGCACAGATACGCAGTATTTT,CASSLVGSGSTDTQYF,-,-,TRBJ2-3,TRBV7-9
TGTGCCAGCAGTTCTCCGACAGCGAACACTGAAGCTTTCTTT,CASSSPTANTEAFF,-,-,TRBJ1-1,TRBV27
TGTGCCAGCAGCCGCAGGGGAGACGGATACAATGAGCAGTTCTTC,CASSRRGDGYNEQFF,-,-,TRBJ2-1,TRBV5-6
TGTGCCAGCAGTGATAATGGTAAAAACTGGGAGACCCAGTACTTC,CASSDNGKNWETQYF,-,-,TRBJ2-5,TRBV6-1
TGTGCCAGCAGTTTAAGGCGACTAGCGGGGGGCACAGATACGCAGTATTTT,CASSLRRLAGGTDTQYF,-,TRBD2,TRBJ2-3,TRBV27
TGTGCCAGCAGTTTTTTTTGGACGCGGGAGGGCTTTGTTGAGCAGTTCTTC,CASSFFWTREGFVEQFF,-,TRBD2,TRBJ2-1,TRBV28
TGTGCCAGCAGCCAAGTGGGACTAGCGGGAGCCTACAATGAGCAGTTCTTC,CASSQVGLAGAYNEQFF,-,TRBD2,TRBJ2-1,TRBV4-2
TGTGCCAGCAGTGGGGACAGGGTGGGAGTTACGCAGTATTTT,CASSGDRVGVTQYF,few,TRBD1,TRBJ2-3,TRBV2
TGTGCCAGCAGCCAAGAGGAGCGGGGGGGCCTGGGTAACATTCAGTACTTC,CASSQEERGGLGNIQYF,once,TRBD2,TRBJ2-4,TRBV4-2
TGTGCCAGCAGGGCTAGCGGATTCTCCTACGAGCAGTACTTC,CASRASGFSYEQYF,-,TRBD2,TRBJ2-7,TRBV6-1
TGCGCCAGCAGACCCGTCCGGGACAGGACCTACGAGCAGTACTTC,CASRPVRDRTYEQYF,few,TRBD1,TRBJ2-7,TRBV10-1
TGCGCCAGCAGCCAAGATGAAACAGGGTTCTCCTACAATGAGCAGTTCTTC,CASSQDETGFSYNEQFF,-,-,TRBJ2-1,TRBV4-1
TGCGCCAGCAGGAGGACAGGGGAGCCCCACTATGGCTACACCTTC,CASRRTGEPHYGYTF,-,TRBD1,TRBJ1-2,TRBV5-1
TGTGCCAGCAGTGCGTCCGGGATCTCTGGAAACACCATATATTTT,CASSASGISGNTIYF,-,-,TRBJ1-3,TRBV28
TGTGCCAGTAGTCTCCAGGACAGGAGCCTCTATGGCTACACCTTC,CASSLQDRSLYGYTF,once,TRBD1,TRBJ1-2,TRBV19
TGTGCCAGCAGTCCACAGGGCAACTCCTACAATGAGCAGTTCTTC,CASSPQGNSYNEQFF,-,-,TRBJ2-1,TRBV6-1
TGTGCCAGTAGCATAATAGGGGGCCAAGAGACCCAGTACTTC,CASSIIGGQETQYF,-,-,TRBJ2-5,TRBV19
TGTGCCGAACAGGGGCGATACACTGAAGCTTTCTTT,CAEQGRYTEAFF,-,TRBD1,TRBJ1-1,TRBV28
TGTGCCTGGAGTACTAGCGGAAAGACCCAGTACTTC,CAWSTSGKTQYF,-,TRBD2,TRBJ2-5,TRBV30
TGTGCCGACAGCCTGCCTGGTGGCTACACCTTC,CADSLPGGYTF,-,-,TRBJ1-2,TRBV6-5
TGTGCCAGCAAAACAGGGGCCCATCAGCCCCAGCATTTT,CASKTGAHQPQHF,-,TRBD1,TRBJ1-5,TRBV28
TGTGCCAGCAGGTTGACTAGCGGGCAACAAGAGACCCAGTACTTC,CASRLTSGQQETQYF,-,TRBD2,TRBJ2-5,TRBV2